A selection of T cell receptor beta chains follows, all from one sample in a study of a mutant IDH1 vaccine in newly diagnosed glioma. TCRdb keeps only in-frame clones here, not all; method: immunoSEQ multiplex PCR. The sample contains almost 85,000 clones, almost 85% of which appear only once. These TCRs are of unknown antigen specificity. Specimen: PBMCs, collected from a glioma patient whose treatment included an IDH1 peptide vaccine. These receptors came from a man aged 25 to 40 with glioma. Some clones in this sample may be carry-over from other donors' samples. Both conserved end residues are part of each CDR3. A D gene is named only where the DNA matches it firmly. Size tells how often a clone was seen (once, few, many) or the class of an expanded clone, and some rows leave it out.

clone_size	v_call	j_call	d_call	cdr3_aa	cdr3_nt
few	TRBV30	TRBJ2-1	NA	CALGGRSSYNEQFF	TGTGCCTTGGGAGGTAGGAGCTCCTACAATGAGCAGTTCTTC
NA	TRBV28	TRBJ2-1	NA	CASSYEVSYNEQFF	TGTGCCAGCAGTTACGAGGTCTCCTACAATGAGCAGTTCTTC
NA	TRBV10-3	TRBJ2-1	NA	CAISDGDSAYNEQFF	TGTGCCATCAGTGATGGGGACTCCGCCTACAATGAGCAGTTCTTC
once	TRBV28	TRBJ1-2	NA	CASSLPDSRYTF	TGTGCCAGCAGTTTACCCGACAGCCGCTACACCTTC
NA	TRBV11-3	TRBJ2-2	TRBD2	CASSLGLAGVRDTGELFF	TGTGCCAGCAGCTTGGGACTAGCGGGAGTAAGGGACACCGGGGAGCTGTTTTTT
NA	TRBV7-9	TRBJ2-7	NA	CASSLDPSVSSYEQYF	TGTGCCAGCAGCTTAGACCCGTCGGTAAGCTCCTACGAGCAGTACTTC
NA	TRBV6-1	TRBJ1-1	NA	CASSLVNTEAFF	TGTGCCAGCAGCCTAGTCAACACTGAAGCTTTCTTT
NA	TRBV30	TRBJ1-6	NA	CAWKRGPRSPLHF	TGTGCCTGGAAAAGGGGTCCCCGTTCACCCCTCCACTTT
NA	TRBV5-4	TRBJ2-3	NA	CARSGPGGGGTDTQYF	TGTGCCCGCAGCGGGCCGGGGGGCGGGGGCACAGATACGCAGTATTTT
few	TRBV29-1	TRBJ2-3	TRBD1	CSVWTGSTDTQYF	TGCAGCGTTTGGACAGGTAGCACAGATACGCAGTATTTT
NA	TRBV6-5	TRBJ1-3	NA	CASSPDRNTIYF	TGTGCCAGCAGCCCTGACAGAAACACCATATATTTT
NA	TRBV2	TRBJ1-4	NA	CASSVGRTPTNEKLFF	TGTGCCAGCAGTGTCGGCCGGACTCCAACTAATGAAAAACTGTTTTTT
NA	TRBV10-2	TRBJ1-2	NA	CASTGGGYGYTF	TGCGCCAGTACTGGGGGGGGCTATGGCTACACCTTC
NA	TRBV28	TRBJ1-6	TRBD1	CASRGPGQGVSPLHF	TGTGCCAGCAGAGGACCGGGACAGGGGGTCTCACCCCTCCACTTT
NA	TRBV19	TRBJ2-2	NA	CASSIEGGPLRTGELFF	TGTGCCAGTAGTATAGAAGGAGGTCCCTTAAGGACCGGGGAGCTGTTTTTT
NA	TRBV5-8	TRBJ1-5	TRBD1	CASSFRGRGNQPQHF	TGTGCCAGCAGCTTCAGGGGGCGCGGCAATCAGCCCCAGCATTTT
NA	TRBV28	TRBJ1-2	TRBD1	CASSLEGAGGYTF	TGTGCCAGCAGTTTAGAGGGGGCTGGGGGCTACACCTTC
NA	TRBV7-8	TRBJ1-3	NA	CASSLGSLGSGNTIYF	TGTGCCAGCAGCTTAGGTTCCCTCGGCTCTGGAAACACCATATATTTT
NA	TRBV28	TRBJ1-3	NA	CASRLRSSGNTIYF	TGTGCCAGCAGACTCAGGAGCTCTGGAAACACCATATATTTT
NA	TRBV10-1	TRBJ2-3	NA	CASSEGSRGRDTQYF	TGCGCCAGCAGTGAAGGTAGCAGGGGACGAGATACGCAGTATTTT
NA	TRBV28	TRBJ2-3	NA	CASSHAPGGGRSDTQYF	TGTGCCAGCAGTCACGCCCCAGGGGGCGGGAGGTCAGATACGCAGTATTTT
once	TRBV19	TRBJ1-5	TRBD1	CASSIQGAAQPQHF	TGTGCCAGTAGTATCCAGGGGGCCGCACAGCCCCAGCATTTT
NA	TRBV18	TRBJ2-3	NA	CASSPQGSSTDTQYF	TGTGCCAGCTCACCACAGGGCTCGAGCACAGATACGCAGTATTTT
NA	TRBV11-2	TRBJ2-3	NA	CASSADWDTQYF	TGTGCCAGCAGCGCCGATTGGGATACGCAGTATTTT
NA	TRBV6-6	TRBJ2-5	NA	CASSRGETQYF	TGTGCCAGCAGTAGGGGGGAGACCCAGTACTTC
NA	TRBV7-2	TRBJ2-5	TRBD2	CASSSDGLAAWGETQYF	TGTGCCAGCAGCTCCGACGGACTAGCGGCGTGGGGGGAGACCCAGTACTTC
NA	TRBV2	TRBJ1-1	TRBD1	CARAGQNRGHTEAFF	TGTGCCAGAGCGGGACAGAACAGGGGTCACACTGAAGCTTTCTTT
NA	TRBV2	TRBJ2-7	NA	CASSGPRYYEQYF	TGTGCCAGCAGTGGTCCCAGGTACTACGAGCAGTACTTC
NA	TRBV7-2	TRBJ1-3	NA	CASSRIPTGNTIYF	TGTGCCAGCAGCCGAATCCCTACCGGAAACACCATATATTTT
once	TRBV11-2	TRBJ2-1	NA	CASSLASLVNEQFF	TGTGCCAGCAGCTTAGCCAGTCTGGTAAATGAGCAGTTCTTC
NA	TRBV4-3	TRBJ1-2	TRBD1	CASRPTGTGYYGYTF	TGCGCCAGCAGGCCCACCGGGACAGGGTACTATGGCTACACCTTC
NA	TRBV7-9	TRBJ2-3	NA	CASSTAQSTQYF	TGTGCCAGCAGCACCGCCCAAAGTACGCAGTATTTT
NA	TRBV19	TRBJ2-3	NA	CASSTQPYSTDTQYF	TGTGCCAGTAGTACCCAACCGTATAGCACAGATACGCAGTATTTT
NA	TRBV7-9	TRBJ2-6	TRBD2	CASSYTLGGRPSGANVLTF	TGTGCCAGCAGCTATACACTCGGCGGGAGGCCGTCTGGGGCCAACGTCCTGACTTTC
NA	TRBV21-1	TRBJ1-3	NA	CASSSGNTIYF	TGTGCCAGCAGCTCTGGAAACACCATATATTTT
once	TRBV9	TRBJ2-7	NA	CASSVTSSHEQYF	TGTGCCAGCAGCGTCACTAGCAGCCACGAGCAGTACTTC
once	TRBV7-9	TRBJ2-3	NA	CASSVGRHDTQYF	TGTGCCAGCAGCGTCGGAAGGCACGATACGCAGTATTTT
NA	TRBV19	TRBJ2-3	NA	CASSIIDPAFADTQYF	TGTGCCAGTAGTATCATCGACCCTGCTTTCGCAGATACGCAGTATTTT
NA	TRBV6-1	TRBJ2-7	TRBD2	CASSDPLLAGVYEQYF	TGTGCCAGCAGTGACCCTTTGTTAGCGGGAGTGTACGAGCAGTACTTC
NA	TRBV7-2	TRBJ1-2	NA	CASSLSVRTYGYTF	TGTGCCAGCAGCTTAAGCGTCAGGACCTATGGCTACACCTTC
NA	TRBV28	TRBJ2-1	TRBD2	CASSYGLAGAGEQFF	TGTGCCAGCAGTTACGGACTAGCGGGAGCGGGTGAGCAGTTCTTC
NA	TRBV29-1	TRBJ2-3	TRBD1	CSVDRGNADTQYF	TGCAGCGTTGACAGGGGGAACGCAGATACGCAGTATTTT
NA	TRBV2	TRBJ2-2	NA	CASSEAPLGELFF	TGTGCCAGCAGTGAAGCACCCCTCGGGGAGCTGTTTTTT
NA	TRBV7-2	TRBJ2-2	NA	CASSLPLTGELFF	TGTGCCAGCAGCTTACCCCTCACCGGGGAGCTGTTTTTT
NA	TRBV4-1	TRBJ1-6	TRBD1	CASSRGGQGFGNSPLHF	TGCGCCAGCAGCCGGGGGGGACAGGGCTTTGGGAATTCACCCCTCCACTTT
few	TRBV2	TRBJ1-5	NA	CASSGTHSNQPQHF	TGTGCCAGCAGCGGGACTCATAGCAATCAGCCCCAGCATTTT
once	TRBV9	TRBJ2-5	NA	CASSENLYGSTPQYF	TGTGCCAGCAGCGAAAACCTTTACGGAAGTACCCCCCAGTACTTC
NA	TRBV15	TRBJ1-1	NA	CATSRDIGGGTEAFF	TGTGCCACCAGCAGAGATATAGGAGGGGGCACTGAAGCTTTCTTT
NA	TRBV11-2	TRBJ2-2	NA	CASSSYANTGELFF	TGTGCCAGCAGCTCGTATGCTAACACCGGGGAGCTGTTTTTT
NA	TRBV5-1	TRBJ2-7	NA	CASSLAGGTSLIYEQYF	TGCGCCAGCAGCTTGGCGGGTGGGACCTCTCTAATCTACGAGCAGTACTTC
once	TRBV5-4	TRBJ2-1	TRBD2	CASSQGLGGPNSYNEQFF	TGTGCCAGCAGCCAGGGACTAGGGGGGCCCAACTCCTACAATGAGCAGTTCTTC
NA	TRBV15	TRBJ2-7	TRBD2	CATSRDPGGTYEQYF	TGTGCCACCAGCAGAGATCCGGGGGGAACCTACGAGCAGTACTTC
NA	TRBV5-1	TRBJ1-6	NA	CASSLDRQFYNSPLHF	TGCGCCAGCAGCTTGGATCGGCAGTTCTATAATTCACCCCTCCACTTT